Presented here are 23 T cell receptor beta chains from one specimen sequenced in a study of technical replicates of blood from four donors. The method was immunoSEQ multiplex PCR; TCRdb's version includes in-frame clones alone and lacks a portion of them. The table shows 55,000 to 75,000 clones, with around 93% occurring only once. The sample consisted of PBMCs. All receptors come from a human donor in good health. Some clones in this sample may be carry-over from other donors' samples.

The chain recombines TRBV6-6 with TRBJ2-3, with D unresolved. The CDR3 has 12 amino acids. V was pared by 4 bases and J by 6 bases, with 8 bases between. Germline assignment: CDR1 MNHNY and CDR2 SVGAGI (reference sequence). Written as DNA, the CDR3 is TGTGCCAGCAGTTTTCCTAGGGATACGCAGTATTTT. Amino acids: CASSFPRDTQYF.

The genes are TRBV7-9 and TRBJ1-2, with 7 bases fitting TRBD1. The CDR3 loop spans 14 amino acids. Germline V gene lookup returns CDR1 SEHNR and CDR2 FQNEAQ (reference sequence). Unmatched junction bases numbered 8, after V lost 5 bases and J lost 5 bases. CDR3 residues: CASSPNATGYGYTF. CDR3 DNA sequence: TGTGCCAGCAGCCCTAACGCGACAGGGTATGGCTACACCTTC.

This clone turned up a few times. This CDR3 is CASSTGGPKRGYTF. The CDR3 DNA reads as TGTGCCAGCAGCACCGGAGGCCCGAAGCGTGGCTACACCTTC. The J gene is TRBJ1-2, the V gene TRBV5-8; D is undetermined. Trimming took off 4 bases at V and 7 bases at J, with 17 bases between the two ends. CDR3 length equals 14 residues. Germline V CDR1 and CDR2: SGHTS, YDEGEE. The full variable domain, completed using reference TRBV5-8 and TRBJ1-2, is EAGVTQSPTHLIKTRGQQATLRCSPISGHTSVYWYQQALGLGLQFLLWYDEGEERNRGNFPPRFSGRQFPNYSSELNVNALELEDSALYLCASSTGGPKRGYTFGSGTRLTVV.

The chain employs TRBV30 and TRBJ2-7; 10 bases line up with TRBD1. Germline V lookup: CDR1 GTSNPN, CDR2 SVGIG (reference sequence). The V gene end was trimmed by 4 bases and the J gene end by 4 bases; junction bases not matched to a gene: 10. This CDR3 has 15 residues. DNA for the CDR3: TGTGCCTGGACCAGAGGGGGGACAGGGGTTTACGAGCAGTACTTC. Translating gives CAWTRGGTGVYEQYF.

This clone was seen a few times. The V gene is TRBV6-1, the J gene TRBJ2-5; 10 nucleotides agree with TRBD2. The CDR3 length is 15 residues. J was trimmed by 4 bases and V by 4 bases; bases with no gene match: 6. Germline V gene sequence: CDR1 MNHNS, CDR2 SASEGT. DNA for the CDR3: TGTGCCAGCAGTGGGATAGCGGGAGGAGGAGAGACCCAGTACTTC. The encoded protein is CASSGIAGGGETQYF.

This chain connects TRBV4-3 to TRBJ1-1; 7 bases are shared with TRBD1. The CDR3 covers 15 residues. V lost 0 bases to trimming and J lost 5 bases; unmatched junction nucleotides: 6. In germline, CDR1 is LGHNA, CDR2 YSLEER. The CDR3 protein is CASSQDRGLGTEAFF. CDR3 bases: TGCGCCAGCAGCCAAGATAGGGGGCTCGGTACTGAAGCTTTCTTT.

The rearrangement uses TRBV5-1 and TRBJ1-3, with 11 bases that match TRBD1. The CDR3 spans 17 residues. V shed 2 bases and J 0 bases; nucleotides not matched to a gene: 4. Germline V gene sequence: CDR1 SGHRS, CDR2 YFSETQ. The DNA of the CDR3 is TGCGCCAGCAGCTTTGGGACAGGGGGTTTCTCTGGAAACACCATATATTTT. Protein product: CASSFGTGGFSGNTIYF.

The chain links TRBV9 to TRBJ2-1; D might be TRBD1 (5 bases). The CDR3 totals 15 residues. V was shortened by 4 bases and J by 7 bases, with 18 bases between the two germline ends. Germline lookup yields CDR1 SGDLS and CDR2 YYNGEE. The CDR3 protein is CASSIRSRDGNEQFF. The CDR3 DNA follows: TGTGCCAGCAGCATCCGCAGCAGGGATGGAAATGAGCAGTTCTTC. Filled out from reference TRBV9 and TRBJ2-1, the complete variable domain reads DSGVTQTPKHLITATGQRVTLRCSPRSGDLSVYWYQQSLDQGLQFLIQYYNGEERAKGNILERFSAQQFPDLHSELNLSSLELGDSALYFCASSIRSRDGNEQFFGPGTRLTVL.

The gene calls are TRBV4-2 and TRBJ2-3; D gene uncertain. Germline V gene lookup returns CDR1 LGHNA and CDR2 YNFKEQ. The CDR3 has 14 amino acids. The V end lost 1 base, the J end lost 4 bases, and 9 bases lay between the germline ends. The CDR3 DNA sequence: TGTGCCAGCAGCCAAGGTTCCTTAGCAGATACGCAGTATTTT. Translated, it gives CASSQGSLADTQYF.

The chain joins TRBV6-1 to TRBJ2-7, with a tentative D call TRBD1 (6 bases). The germline CDR1 and CDR2 sequences are MNHNS and SASEGT. Between the trimmed V and J ends, which lost 4 bases and 4 bases, there was a span of 20 bases. There are 16 residues in the CDR3. The CDR3 here is CASSARGVERGYEQYF. As DNA, the CDR3 is TGTGCCAGCAGTGCCCGTGGCGTGGAGAGGGGGTACGAGCAGTACTTC.

The chain has TRBV6-5 and TRBJ1-2; no firm D call. Trimming took off 2 bases at V and 2 bases at J, with 9 bases between the two ends. The germline V gene encodes CDR1 MNHEY and CDR2 SVGAGI. The CDR3 length is 14 residues. Here the CDR3 reads CASSYGRQNYGYTF. In DNA, the CDR3 is TGTGCCAGCAGTTACGGGCGCCAGAACTATGGCTACACCTTC.

The CDR3 DNA sequence: TGTGCCAGCTCACCGGCGACAGACTATGGCTACACCTTC. Amino acids: CASSPATDYGYTF. The chain uses TRBV18 and TRBJ1-2; possible D gene TRBD1, 5 bases. Germline V lookup: CDR1 KGHSH, CDR2 LQKENI. CDR3 length equals 13 residues. V gave up 3 bases and J gave up 3 bases, with 8 bases separating them. Variable domain in full (rest from reference TRBV18 and TRBJ1-2): NAGVMQNPRHLVRRRGQEARLRCSPMKGHSHVYWYRQLPEEGLKFMVYLQKENIIDESGMPKERFSAEFPKEGPSILRIQQVVRGDSAAYFCASSPATDYGYTFGSGTRLTVV.

V gene TRBV30 combines with J gene TRBJ2-3; 7 nucleotides agree with TRBD1. This CDR3 spans 15 amino acids. The ends lost 1 base at V and 2 bases at J; junction bases unmatched: 6. Germline V gene data show CDR1 as GTSNPN and CDR2 as SVGIG (reference sequence). CDR3 loop: CAWSGTGAVTDTQYF. In nucleotides, the CDR3 is TGTGCCTGGAGTGGAACAGGGGCCGTCACAGATACGCAGTATTTT.

This chain links TRBV30 with TRBJ1-3, with D perhaps matching TRBD1 (6 bases). Trimming took off 0 bases at V and 1 base at J, with 10 bases between the two ends. This CDR3 comprises 15 residues. Germline V gives CDR1 GTSNPN, CDR2 SVGIG (reference sequence). In DNA form, the CDR3 reads TGTGCCTGGAGTGTGGAGACAGGTTCTGGAAACACCATATATTTT. Translating gives CAWSVETGSGNTIYF.

The V call is TRBV6-1, the J call TRBJ2-1, with 7 bases lining up with TRBD1. V trimming: 8 bases; J trimming: 7 bases; junction bases outside the gene matches: 8. CDR3 length equals 13 residues. The germline V gene has CDR1 MNHNS and CDR2 SASEGT. The CDR3 spells CASHLDRVNEQFF. The CDR3 coding sequence is TGTGCCAGCCATTTAGACAGGGTAAATGAGCAGTTCTTC.

This CDR3 is CASSLGGEKLFF. Written as DNA, the CDR3 is TGCGCCAGCAGCCTCGGTGGTGAAAAACTGTTTTTT. The chain has TRBV5-1 and TRBJ1-4; D gene uncertain. Germline V gene data show CDR1 as SGHRS and CDR2 as YFSETQ. CDR3 size: 12 residues. The V end lost 4 bases, the J end lost 7 bases, and 8 bases lay between the germline ends.

V and J are TRBV1 and TRBJ2-3; the tabulated D call, TRBD1, remains unverified against the DNA. TRBV1 is a pseudogene. The CDR3 loop spans 14 amino acids. The CDR3 spells CTSSQGQSTDTQYF. In DNA form, the CDR3 reads TGCACCAGCAGCCAAGGGCAGAGCACAGATACGCAGTATTTT.

This rearrangement joins TRBV6-5 to TRBJ2-7; possible D gene TRBD2, 6 bases. CDR1 MNHEY and CDR2 SVGAGI come from the germline V gene. V dropped 2 bases and J dropped 5 bases, with 16 bases sitting between them. This CDR3 comprises 15 residues. The CDR3 bases are TGTGCCAGCAGTTACGGCGGGGTACGTCGGAACGAGCAGTACTTC. This codes for CASSYGGVRRNEQYF.

V gene TRBV7-2 combines with J gene TRBJ2-1, with a tentative D call TRBD1 (5 bases). Germline-derived CDR1 and CDR2 are SGHTA and FQGNSA. The germline V and J ends were trimmed by 4 bases and 3 bases, with 13 bases remaining between them. CDR3 length: 15 residues. CDR3 residues: CASSSETDFYNEQFF. CDR3 DNA sequence: TGTGCCAGCAGCTCGGAGACAGACTTCTACAATGAGCAGTTCTTC.

The chain links TRBV7-2 to TRBJ2-1, with 9 bases aligning to TRBD1. This CDR3 contains 15 residues. In germline, CDR1 is SGHTA, CDR2 FQGNSA. V shed 3 bases and J 6 bases; nucleotides not matched to a gene: 6. As DNA, the CDR3 is TGTGCCAGCAGCTTCCGGGGGGACAGGGTCAATGAGCAGTTCTTC. Its protein product is CASSFRGDRVNEQFF.

The gene calls are TRBV5-1 and TRBJ2-2; 10 bases are shared with TRBD2. The V gene end was trimmed by 2 bases and the J gene end by 6 bases; junction bases not matched to a gene: 4. Germline CDR1 reads SGHRS; CDR2 reads YFSETQ. The CDR3 runs to 15 residues. CDR3 residues: CASSFLAGVSGELFF. DNA for the CDR3: TGCGCCAGCAGCTTTCTAGCGGGAGTTTCCGGGGAGCTGTTTTTT.

The chain uses TRBV6-1 and TRBJ2-3; 7 bases are shared with TRBD1. The junction had 6 bases not matched to a gene; V was cut back by 8 bases and J by 1 base. This CDR3 has 14 residues. In germline, CDR1 is MNHNS, CDR2 SASEGT. The CDR3: CASGEGAGTDTQYF. The CDR3 DNA is TGTGCCAGCGGCGAGGGGGCCGGCACAGATACGCAGTATTTT.

Written as DNA, the CDR3 is TGTGCCTGGAGTGCCTCGGGACTCAGCTCCTACAATGAGCAGTTCTTC. Translation gives CAWSASGLSSYNEQFF. The chain couples TRBV30 to TRBJ2-1; D perhaps matches TRBD2 (6 bases). CDR1 is GTSNPN and CDR2 is SVGIG in the germline V gene (reference sequence). Trimming cost V 1 base and J 0 bases, with 13 bases left between them. The CDR3 covers 16 residues.